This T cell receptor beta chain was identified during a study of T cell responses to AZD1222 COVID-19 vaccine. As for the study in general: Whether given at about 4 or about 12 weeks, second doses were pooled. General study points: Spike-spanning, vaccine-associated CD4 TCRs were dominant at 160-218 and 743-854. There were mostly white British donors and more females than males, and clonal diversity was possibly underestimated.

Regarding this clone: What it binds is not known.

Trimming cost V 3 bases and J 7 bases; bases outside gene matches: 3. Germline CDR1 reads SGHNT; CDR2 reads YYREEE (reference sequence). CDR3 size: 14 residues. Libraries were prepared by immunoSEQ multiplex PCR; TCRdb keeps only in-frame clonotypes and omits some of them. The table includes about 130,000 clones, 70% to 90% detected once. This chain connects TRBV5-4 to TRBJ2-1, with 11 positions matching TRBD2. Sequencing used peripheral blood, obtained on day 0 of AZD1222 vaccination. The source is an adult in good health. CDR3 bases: TGTGCCAGCAGCTCGGGACTAGCGGTAAATGAGCAGTTCTTC. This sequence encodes CASSSGLAVNEQFF.